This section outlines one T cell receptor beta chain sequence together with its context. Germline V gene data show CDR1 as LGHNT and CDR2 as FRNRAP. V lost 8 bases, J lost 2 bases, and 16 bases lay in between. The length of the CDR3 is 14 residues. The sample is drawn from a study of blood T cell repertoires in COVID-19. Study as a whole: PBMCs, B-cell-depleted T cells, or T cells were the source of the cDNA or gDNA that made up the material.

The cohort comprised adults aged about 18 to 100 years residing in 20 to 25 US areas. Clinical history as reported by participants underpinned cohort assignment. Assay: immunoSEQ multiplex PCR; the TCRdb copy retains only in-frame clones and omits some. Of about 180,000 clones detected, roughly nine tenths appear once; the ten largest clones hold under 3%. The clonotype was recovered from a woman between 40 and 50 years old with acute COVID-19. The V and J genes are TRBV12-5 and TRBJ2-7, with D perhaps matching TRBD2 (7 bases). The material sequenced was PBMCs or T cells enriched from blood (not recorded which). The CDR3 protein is CASSKGGGTYEQYF. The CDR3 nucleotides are TGTGCTAGTTCTAAGGGGGGAGGGACCTACGAGCAGTACTTC.